This T cell receptor (beta chain) was identified in a study of lymphopenia after photon versus proton radiotherapy (dated by TCRdb to between 2018 and 2021). Broadly, across the study: Photon and proton radiation therapy were compared by the study for their immunological effects in patients with gastrointestinal tumors who developed high-grade lymphopenia. The cohort included about 18 patients with gastrointestinal tumors who developed lymphopenia after receiving either photon or proton therapy. The goal of the study was to characterize the differences between the two radiation modalities in how they affect the immune system.

General findings and caveats noted by the study authors: Relative stability during treatment was observed in proton-treated patients, whereas loss of naive T cells and TCR diversity and gain of effector/memory populations were observed in photon-treated patients. The survival association was assessed only in patients who died, and better survival with proton therapy was presented by the authors as a possibility rather than a demonstrated result. Once the lymphocyte count had reached its nadir, the repertoires of photon-treated patients showed oligoclonal expansion, particularly of CD8+ Temra cells, and this expansion drove the decline in diversity. Across the cohort, among patients who died, a greater drop in TCR diversity after the nadir was inversely correlated with overall survival time.

This clone occurred a few times. Its recognized antigen is unknown. Within one base of it there is no much larger clone, and no base qualities were kept. The method behind the library was the immunoSEQ multiplex PCR assay. Deep sequencing of rearranged TCR beta loci, alongside multiparametric flow cytometry, was used to profile T cell repertoires. Held by TCRdb, this immuneACCESS table contains in-frame sequences only and omits some clones. Under half of the omission traces to an unresolved V gene where checked; the cause of the rest is unknown. In this sample the table shows about 70,000 clones, 80% to 90% of which occur a single time. Jointly, the top ten make up more than 10% of the sample. The source was peripheral blood, collected from a patient treated with proton-based radiotherapy. The receptor was isolated from a man older than 75 with esophageal cancer.

The base sequence is TGTGCCAGCACCCAGAGGACTAGCGGATCCTACGAGCAGTACTTC. Its protein reads: CASTQRTSGSYEQYF. Here the chain combines TRBV6-1 and TRBJ2-7; 10 junctional bases match TRBD2. From V the trimming removes 7 bases and from J it removes 1 base, while the gene matches leave 7 bases of the junction unaccounted for. The CDR3 runs 15 residues from the cysteine to the phenylalanine. Only the CDR3 part of the read is kept: 45 bases, read in frame from the first base. CDR1 and CDR2 (MNHNS, SASEGT) derive from the germline V gene.